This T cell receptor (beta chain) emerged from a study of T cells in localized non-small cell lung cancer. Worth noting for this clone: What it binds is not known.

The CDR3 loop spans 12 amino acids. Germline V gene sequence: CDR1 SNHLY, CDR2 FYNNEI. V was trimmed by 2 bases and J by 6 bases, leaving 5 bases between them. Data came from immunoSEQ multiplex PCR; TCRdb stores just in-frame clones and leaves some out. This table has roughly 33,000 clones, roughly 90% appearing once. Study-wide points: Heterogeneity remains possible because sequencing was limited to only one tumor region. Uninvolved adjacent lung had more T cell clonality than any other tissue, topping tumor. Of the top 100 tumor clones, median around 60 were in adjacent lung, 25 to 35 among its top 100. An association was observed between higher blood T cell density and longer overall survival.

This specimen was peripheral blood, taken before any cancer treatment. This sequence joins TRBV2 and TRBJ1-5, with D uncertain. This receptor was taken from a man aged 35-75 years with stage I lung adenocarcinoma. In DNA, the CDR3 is TGTGCCAGCAGTGAAAGGAGTCAGCCCCAGCATTTT. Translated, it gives CASSERSQPQHF.